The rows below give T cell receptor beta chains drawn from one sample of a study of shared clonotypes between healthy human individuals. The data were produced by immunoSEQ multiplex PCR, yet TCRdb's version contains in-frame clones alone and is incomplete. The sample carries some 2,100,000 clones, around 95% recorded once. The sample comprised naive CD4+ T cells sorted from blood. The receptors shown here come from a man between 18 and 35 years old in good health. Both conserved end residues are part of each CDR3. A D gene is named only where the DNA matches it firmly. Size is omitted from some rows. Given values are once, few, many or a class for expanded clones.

cdr3_aa: CASSFQTSPFQETQYF
cdr3_nt: TGTGCCAGCAGCTTCCAGACTAGCCCGTTCCAAGAGACCCAGTACTTC
clone_size: NA
v_call: TRBV7-9
j_call: TRBJ2-5
d_call: TRBD2

cdr3_aa: CATSRERSNQPQHF
cdr3_nt: TGTGCCACCAGCAGAGAGCGGAGCAATCAGCCCCAGCATTTT
clone_size: NA
v_call: TRBV15
j_call: TRBJ1-5
d_call: NA

cdr3_aa: CASSPSRDSHTQYF
cdr3_nt: TGTGCTAGCAGCCCCAGCCGGGACAGTCATACGCAGTATTTT
clone_size: NA
v_call: TRBV7-7
j_call: TRBJ2-3
d_call: TRBD1

cdr3_aa: CASSSWRDSYNEQFF
cdr3_nt: TGTGCCAGTTCCTCCTGGCGGGACTCCTACAATGAGCAGTTCTTC
clone_size: NA
v_call: TRBV7-8
j_call: TRBJ2-1
d_call: NA

cdr3_aa: CAISEIGTGDYGYTF
cdr3_nt: TGTGCCATCAGTGAGATCGGGACAGGGGACTATGGCTACACCTTC
clone_size: NA
v_call: TRBV10-3
j_call: TRBJ1-2
d_call: TRBD1

cdr3_aa: CASTDSPWSNEQFF
cdr3_nt: TGTGCCAGCACCGACTCCCCTTGGAGTAATGAGCAGTTCTTC
clone_size: NA
v_call: TRBV25-1
j_call: TRBJ2-1
d_call: NA

cdr3_aa: CASTPGASYEQYF
cdr3_nt: TGTGCCAGCACCCCGGGAGCTTCCTACGAGCAGTACTTC
clone_size: NA
v_call: TRBV6-6
j_call: TRBJ2-7
d_call: NA

cdr3_aa: CASSAPGLAYEQYF
cdr3_nt: TGTGCCAGCAGTGCCCCGGGACTAGCCTACGAGCAGTACTTC
clone_size: NA
v_call: TRBV25-1
j_call: TRBJ2-7
d_call: TRBD2

cdr3_aa: CASSSGLAVTDTQYF
cdr3_nt: TGTGCCAGCAGCTCTGGACTAGCGGTCACAGATACGCAGTATTTT
clone_size: NA
v_call: TRBV5-4
j_call: TRBJ2-3
d_call: TRBD2

cdr3_aa: CSAGGQIDGNEQFF
cdr3_nt: TGCAGCGCCGGCGGGCAGATAGATGGCAATGAGCAGTTCTTC
clone_size: NA
v_call: TRBV29-1
j_call: TRBJ2-1
d_call: NA

cdr3_aa: CASNLGLLQPQHF
cdr3_nt: TGTGCCAGTAACCTGGGGCTGCTTCAGCCCCAGCATTTT
clone_size: NA
v_call: TRBV19
j_call: TRBJ1-5
d_call: NA

cdr3_aa: CASSSPTQGATDTQYF
cdr3_nt: TGTGCCAGCAGCTCACCGACACAGGGGGCCACAGATACGCAGTATTTT
clone_size: NA
v_call: TRBV28
j_call: TRBJ2-3
d_call: TRBD1

cdr3_aa: CASSLGQRAGTNVLTF
cdr3_nt: TGTGCCAGCAGCTTAGGGCAGAGAGCCGGGACCAACGTCCTGACTTTC
clone_size: NA
v_call: TRBV13
j_call: TRBJ2-6
d_call: NA

cdr3_aa: CSALGQRTDTQYF
cdr3_nt: TGCAGCGCTTTGGGCCAACGCACAGATACGCAGTATTTT
clone_size: NA
v_call: TRBV29-1
j_call: TRBJ2-3
d_call: NA

cdr3_aa: CASSPHRGEYNSPLHF
cdr3_nt: TGCGCCAGCAGCCCGCACAGGGGCGAATATAATTCACCCCTCCACTTT
clone_size: NA
v_call: TRBV5-1
j_call: TRBJ1-6
d_call: TRBD1

cdr3_aa: CASSQDASGRSGDTQYF
cdr3_nt: TGCGCCAGCAGCCAAGATGCGAGCGGGAGAAGCGGGGATACGCAGTATTTT
clone_size: NA
v_call: TRBV4-3
j_call: TRBJ2-3
d_call: TRBD2

cdr3_aa: CASSLISTNTGELFF
cdr3_nt: TGCGCCAGCAGCCTCATCTCGACTAACACCGGGGAGCTGTTTTTT
clone_size: NA
v_call: TRBV5-1
j_call: TRBJ2-2
d_call: NA

cdr3_aa: CASSGPGTGRADTQYF
cdr3_nt: TGTGCCAGCAGCGGTCCTGGGACAGGGCGTGCAGATACGCAGTATTTT
clone_size: once
v_call: TRBV9
j_call: TRBJ2-3
d_call: TRBD1

cdr3_aa: CASSLLQAVGEQYF
cdr3_nt: TGCGCCAGCAGCTTGTTACAGGCCGTAGGCGAGCAGTACTTC
clone_size: NA
v_call: TRBV5-1
j_call: TRBJ2-7
d_call: NA

cdr3_aa: CASSPTSGRLYNEQFF
cdr3_nt: TGCGCCAGCAGCCCCACCAGCGGGAGGCTCTACAATGAGCAGTTCTTC
clone_size: NA
v_call: TRBV4-1
j_call: TRBJ2-1
d_call: TRBD2

cdr3_aa: CASSYGQHQETQYF
cdr3_nt: TGTGCCAGCAGTTATGGTCAACATCAAGAGACCCAGTACTTC
clone_size: NA
v_call: TRBV6-5
j_call: TRBJ2-5
d_call: NA

cdr3_aa: CAWSVRQGARYNYGYTF
cdr3_nt: TGTGCCTGGAGTGTACGACAGGGGGCGCGGTACAACTATGGCTACACCTTC
clone_size: NA
v_call: TRBV30
j_call: TRBJ1-2
d_call: TRBD1

cdr3_aa: CASTASGSSYEQYF
cdr3_nt: TGTGCCAGTACCGCTAGCGGGAGCTCCTACGAGCAGTACTTC
clone_size: NA
v_call: TRBV19
j_call: TRBJ2-7
d_call: TRBD2

cdr3_aa: CASSTGQLGGNTEAFF
cdr3_nt: TGCGCCAGCAGCACCGGACAGTTAGGGGGGAACACTGAAGCTTTCTTT
clone_size: once
v_call: TRBV5-1
j_call: TRBJ1-1
d_call: NA

cdr3_aa: CASGRDRVFYNEQFF
cdr3_nt: TGTGCTAGTGGCCGGGACAGGGTGTTCTACAATGAGCAGTTCTTC
clone_size: few
v_call: TRBV12-5
j_call: TRBJ2-1
d_call: TRBD1

cdr3_aa: CASSEWQGYEQYF
cdr3_nt: TGTGCCAGCAGTGAATGGCAGGGCTACGAGCAGTACTTC
clone_size: NA
v_call: TRBV25-1
j_call: TRBJ2-7
d_call: NA

cdr3_aa: CASSQGLAGVYEQYF
cdr3_nt: TGCGCCAGCAGCCAAGGGCTAGCGGGGGTCTACGAGCAGTACTTC
clone_size: once
v_call: TRBV4-3
j_call: TRBJ2-7
d_call: TRBD2

cdr3_aa: CASSPDRLYGYTF
cdr3_nt: TGTGCCAGCTCACCTGACAGATTATATGGCTACACCTTC
clone_size: NA
v_call: TRBV18
j_call: TRBJ1-2
d_call: NA

cdr3_aa: CASGLGDRSSQNYTF
cdr3_nt: TGTGCTAGTGGTTTGGGGGACAGGTCATCCCAAAACTACACCTTC
clone_size: NA
v_call: TRBV12-5
j_call: TRBJ1-2
d_call: TRBD1

cdr3_aa: CASSLGQMSYEQYF
cdr3_nt: TGCGCCAGCAGCCTGGGACAGATGTCCTACGAGCAGTACTTC
clone_size: NA
v_call: TRBV5-1
j_call: TRBJ2-7
d_call: TRBD1

cdr3_aa: CASSLAGTAGVGTQYF
cdr3_nt: TGCGCCAGCAGCTTGGCCGGGACGGCGGGGGTCGGGACGCAGTATTTT
clone_size: NA
v_call: TRBV5-1
j_call: TRBJ2-3
d_call: TRBD2

cdr3_aa: CASGSGYSYEQYF
cdr3_nt: TGTGCCAGCGGGTCAGGGTACTCCTACGAGCAGTACTTC
clone_size: NA
v_call: TRBV6-5
j_call: TRBJ2-7
d_call: NA

cdr3_aa: CASSPGQGGYGYTF
cdr3_nt: TGTGCCAGCAGTCCCGGACAGGGGGGTTATGGCTACACCTTC
clone_size: NA
v_call: TRBV13
j_call: TRBJ1-2
d_call: TRBD1

cdr3_aa: CASSFAGAEQYF
cdr3_nt: TGTGCCAGCAGCTTCGCAGGGGCCGAGCAGTACTTC
clone_size: NA
v_call: TRBV7-8
j_call: TRBJ2-7
d_call: NA

cdr3_aa: CASSPSGTSGIEQYF
cdr3_nt: TGTGCCAGCAGCCCCTCCGGGACTAGCGGGATCGAGCAGTACTTC
clone_size: NA
v_call: TRBV6-5
j_call: TRBJ2-7
d_call: TRBD2

cdr3_aa: CASSGAKDTQYF
cdr3_nt: TGTGCCAGCAGTGGCGCAAAAGATACGCAGTATTTT
clone_size: once
v_call: TRBV25-1
j_call: TRBJ2-3
d_call: NA

cdr3_aa: CAISEGTSGPYEQYF
cdr3_nt: TGTGCCATCAGCGAAGGGACTAGCGGACCCTACGAGCAGTACTTC
clone_size: NA
v_call: TRBV10-3
j_call: TRBJ2-7
d_call: TRBD2

cdr3_aa: CASSQAGTGNQPQHF
cdr3_nt: TGCGCCAGCAGCCAGGCCGGGACGGGCAATCAGCCCCAGCATTTT
clone_size: NA
v_call: TRBV4-1
j_call: TRBJ1-5
d_call: NA

cdr3_aa: CASSVRTSLASYEQYF
cdr3_nt: TGTGCCAGCAGTGTCCGTACTAGCTTGGCGTCCTACGAGCAGTACTTC
clone_size: NA
v_call: TRBV27
j_call: TRBJ2-7
d_call: NA

cdr3_aa: CSAQINTEAFF
cdr3_nt: TGCAGTGCGCAGATTAACACTGAAGCTTTCTTT
clone_size: NA
v_call: TRBV20-1
j_call: TRBJ1-1
d_call: NA

cdr3_aa: CASSQDGLVNYGYTF
cdr3_nt: TGCGCCAGCAGCCAAGATGGGCTGGTTAACTATGGCTACACCTTC
clone_size: NA
v_call: TRBV4-1
j_call: TRBJ1-2
d_call: NA

cdr3_aa: CASSFRTGERTGELFF
cdr3_nt: TGCGCCAGCAGCTTCCGGACAGGAGAACGCACCGGGGAGCTGTTTTTT
clone_size: once
v_call: TRBV5-1
j_call: TRBJ2-2
d_call: TRBD1

cdr3_aa: CASSPQGTGLDTQYF
cdr3_nt: TGTGCCAGCTCACCACAAGGGACAGGTTTAGATACGCAGTATTTT
clone_size: NA
v_call: TRBV18
j_call: TRBJ2-3
d_call: TRBD1

cdr3_aa: CASSLSWTSGGNTQYF
cdr3_nt: TGTGCCAGCAGTTTATCTTGGACTAGCGGGGGAAATACGCAGTATTTT
clone_size: NA
v_call: TRBV27
j_call: TRBJ2-3
d_call: TRBD2

cdr3_aa: CASSSGSDSNQPQHF
cdr3_nt: TGTGCCAGCAGTTCCGGCAGTGATAGCAATCAGCCCCAGCATTTT
clone_size: NA
v_call: TRBV25-1
j_call: TRBJ1-5
d_call: NA

cdr3_aa: CASSYGVPASTDTQYF
cdr3_nt: TGTGCCAGCAGTTACGGGGTGCCGGCTAGCACAGATACGCAGTATTTT
clone_size: NA
v_call: TRBV6-4
j_call: TRBJ2-3
d_call: NA

cdr3_aa: CASSLVTGGSEQYF
cdr3_nt: TGTGCCAGCAGCTTAGTCACAGGGGGCAGCGAGCAGTACTTC
clone_size: NA
v_call: TRBV11-2
j_call: TRBJ2-7
d_call: TRBD1

cdr3_aa: CASSPQPARETQYF
cdr3_nt: TGTGCCAGCAGCCCTCAGCCCGCGCGTGAGACCCAGTACTTC
clone_size: NA
v_call: TRBV7-2
j_call: TRBJ2-5
d_call: NA

cdr3_aa: CASSYDRNYGYTF
cdr3_nt: TGCGCCAGCAGTTACGACAGGAACTATGGCTACACCTTC
clone_size: NA
v_call: TRBV10-1
j_call: TRBJ1-2
d_call: NA